This TCR beta chain was sequenced for a study of regulatory T cells in long-lasting Graves disease. Study results and limitations: Repertoires from persistent disease leaned toward TRBV28, TRBJ1-2 and TRBJ2-5. Comparison showed that persistent patients shared more public clonotypes (around 3,000) than new patients (approximately 870).

The CDR3 covers 13 residues. Germline loops: CDR1 SGHTA, CDR2 FQGNSA. With 6 bases clipped from V and 12 bases from J, the junction kept 11 bases outside the gene matches. Note on this clonotype: Its antigen is still unknown.

HTBI primers from iRepertoire and Arm-PCR of CDR3 regions yielded the TCR beta libraries. Original handling: Detected in the samples were around 59 TRBV and over twelve TRBJ segments. One entry per CDR3 protein results from TCRdb running MiXCR on the multiplex PCR reads. The V and J calls, along with clone size, are taken from TCRdb and not from the paper's own processing. Altogether roughly 610,000 distinct CDR3 sequences are present, less than 20% being singletons, with the ten largest covering 15% to 20%. Time point meaning: newly diagnosed GD, antithyroid drugs for less than 3 months. Following extraction of RNA from PBMCs, that RNA was used to make the TCR library. A further study also used this sample, focusing on T cells in Graves' hyperthyroidism and ophthalmopathy. That work contributes: Researchers ran a first-round RT-PCR on the TCR CDR3 using the HTBI primer set.

V is TRBV7-2 and J is TRBJ2-1; 7 bases line up with TRBD2. This sequence originates from a woman under 40 with Graves disease. Sequenced material: peripheral blood mononuclear cells (PBMCs), taken at new diagnosis, from a patient treated with antithyroid drugs. In DNA form, the CDR3 reads TGTGCCAGCAGACTTTGGGCGGGAGATGGGCAGTTCTTC. This translates into CASRLWAGDGQFF.